These T cell receptor beta chains were read from a single sample in a study of blood T cell repertoires in COVID-19. The assay was immunoSEQ multiplex PCR, and TCRdb's table has in-frame clones only and misses some. The repertoire holds 200,000 to 250,000 clones, with 85% to 90% as singletons. Input material: PBMCs or T cells enriched from blood (not recorded which). The receptors were sampled from a woman between 45 and 65 years old who had recovered from COVID-19. Each CDR3 is given with its conserved first and last residue. Each record gives: V gene, D gene, J gene, clone size, CDR3 protein, CDR3 DNA. The D gene is left open where the match is weak. Size tells how often a clone was seen (once, few, many) or the class of an expanded clone, and some rows leave it out.

>TRBV6-5|TRBD1|TRBJ1-5|once
CASSLYPRQGEPQHF
TGTGCCAGCAGTTTATACCCGAGACAGGGGGAGCCCCAGCATTTT
>TRBV7-2|NA|TRBJ2-7|NA
CASSLMESYEQYF
TGTGCCAGCAGCTTAATGGAGTCCTACGAGCAGTACTTC
>TRBV9|NA|TRBJ2-3|once
CASSRPGRESTDTQYF
TGTGCCAGCAGCCGGCCGGGGCGGGAAAGCACAGATACGCAGTATTTT
>TRBV30|NA|TRBJ2-2|NA
CAWSVLAANTGELFF
TGTGCCTGGAGTGTACTCGCGGCGAACACCGGGGAGCTGTTTTTT
>TRBV7-3|TRBD2|TRBJ2-1|NA
CASSFGGSRDEQFF
TGTGCCAGCAGCTTTGGCGGGAGTCGGGATGAGCAGTTCTTC
>TRBV5-1|NA|TRBJ1-6|NA
CASSLAGDTSPLHF
TGCGCCAGCAGCTTGGCCGGTGACACTTCACCCCTCCACTTT
>TRBV11-2|NA|TRBJ2-2|NA
CASSLVGDPTGELFF
TGTGCCAGCAGCTTAGTCGGGGATCCAACCGGGGAGCTGTTTTTT
>TRBV13|NA|TRBJ2-3|NA
CASSLGEETDTQYF
TGTGCCAGCAGCTTAGGTGAGGAGACAGATACGCAGTATTTT
>TRBV7-6|NA|TRBJ1-1|few
CASSLSRNTEAFF
TGTGCCAGCAGCTTATCCAGGAACACTGAAGCTTTCTTT
>TRBV5-6|TRBD1|TRBJ2-7|NA
CASSFRRTGGYEQYF
TGTGCCAGCAGCTTCCGGCGGACAGGCGGTTACGAGCAGTACTTC
>TRBV5-4|TRBD2|TRBJ2-7|NA
CASSLVVGGLAGDEQYF
TGTGCCAGCAGCTTGGTTGTGGGGGGCCTAGCGGGAGACGAGCAGTACTTC
>TRBV9|NA|TRBJ1-6|NA
CASSLQDQGSYNSPLHF
TGTGCCAGCAGCCTACAGGATCAGGGCTCCTATAATTCACCCCTCCACTTT
>TRBV30|NA|TRBJ2-7|NA
CACSEGKGNYEQYF
TGTGCCTGTTCAGAAGGGAAGGGGAACTACGAGCAGTACTTC
>TRBV20-1|TRBD2|TRBJ2-7|once
CSASLTSGFAEQYF
TGCAGTGCTAGTCTGACTAGCGGGTTTGCCGAGCAGTACTTC
>TRBV2|TRBD1|TRBJ1-2|NA
CASRQTGVASYGYTF
TGTGCCAGCAGACAAACAGGGGTCGCAAGCTATGGCTACACCTTC
>TRBV28|NA|TRBJ1-2|once
CASSRDTGYTF
TGTGCCAGCAGCCGGGACACTGGCTACACCTTC
>TRBV5-6|NA|TRBJ1-6|NA
CASSFAESPLHF
TGTGCCAGCAGCTTCGCCGAGTCACCCCTCCACTTT
>TRBV27|NA|TRBJ2-3|NA
CASSLMAGSSTDTQYF
TGTGCCAGCAGTTTAATGGCGGGTTCTAGCACAGATACGCAGTATTTT
>TRBV5-1|TRBD2|TRBJ2-2|once
CASSWDPSGVGELFF
TGCGCCAGCAGCTGGGACCCTAGCGGGGTCGGGGAGCTGTTTTTT
>TRBV2|NA|TRBJ1-6|NA
CASTEAVSSPLHF
TGTGCCAGCACCGAGGCAGTCTCATCACCCCTCCACTTT
>TRBV28|NA|TRBJ2-1|NA
CASSRDSGRNEQFF
TGTGCCAGCAGTCGGGACTCTGGGAGGAATGAGCAGTTCTTC
>TRBV12-3/TRBV12-4|NA|TRBJ2-7|NA
CASSLTGNYEQYF
TGTGCCAGCAGCCTTACAGGTAACTACGAGCAGTACTTC
>TRBV6-6|NA|TRBJ1-1|NA
CASTPGGDTEAFF
TGTGCCAGCACCCCCGGGGGGGACACTGAAGCTTTCTTT
>TRBV5-1|NA|TRBJ1-3|few
CASSLGGRGSGNTIYF
TGCGCCAGCAGCTTGGGAGGACGGGGCTCTGGAAACACCATATATTTT
>TRBV5-1|TRBD1|TRBJ2-3|NA
CASRPTGDITDTQYF
TGCGCCAGCAGACCGACAGGGGATATCACAGATACGCAGTATTTT
>TRBV28|NA|TRBJ2-1|few
CASSYSTGGVDNEQFF
TGTGCCAGCAGTTACTCGACAGGTGGGGTTGACAATGAGCAGTTCTTC
>TRBV3-1/TRBV3-2|NA|TRBJ2-3|NA
CASSHPTGSGTDTQYF
TGTGCCAGCAGCCATCCGACAGGATCGGGCACAGATACGCAGTATTTT
>TRBV9|NA|TRBJ2-1|NA
CASSVGHYNEQFF
TGTGCCAGCAGCGTAGGGCATTACAATGAGCAGTTCTTC